These 18 T cell receptor beta chains were sequenced from one sample in a study of cytomegalovirus exposure and HLA in healthy donors. Primers for the PCR totalled 60 Vbeta and 13 Jbeta. The repertoire was sequenced with immunoSEQ multiplex PCR; TCRdb's copy has only in-frame clones and lacks some. Here the sample spans about 97,000 clones, approximately 74% being singletons. The sample taken for sequencing was PBMCs. These TCRs come from a woman aged 40 to 50 in good health and CMV-seronegative.

This clone has a handful of counts. V usage is TRBV5-6 and J usage is TRBJ2-3; 8 bases are a match to TRBD2. The V segment lost 3 bases and the J segment 5 bases; nucleotides outside the gene matches: 14. The germline V gene has CDR1 SGHDT and CDR2 YYEEEE. The CDR3 runs to 17 residues. The CDR3 coding sequence is TGTGCCAGCAGCTCCCGTACTAGCGGAGACCTTGGAGATACGCAGTATTTT. Translating gives CASSSRTSGDLGDTQYF.

This clone appeared once. This chain connects TRBV27 to TRBJ2-1; TRBD1 might be the D (5 bases). CDR3 size: 15 residues. CDR1 is MNHEY and CDR2 is SMNVEV in the germline V gene (reference sequence). Trimming removed 2 bases from V and 3 bases from J, with 11 bases in between. CDR3: CASSLRAGFYNEQFF. For the CDR3, the DNA is TGTGCCAGCAGTTTACGGGCAGGGTTCTACAATGAGCAGTTCTTC.

This clone was counted only a few times. The chain carries TRBV11-3 and TRBJ2-1; D not certain. Trimming shortened V by 4 bases and J by 8 bases, and 12 bases separated the two germline ends. CDR1 SGHNT and CDR2 YENEEA come from the germline V gene. This CDR3 comprises 13 residues. In DNA, the CDR3 is TGTGCCAGCAGCTCAAGAATTCAGGATGAGCAGTTCTTC. Translation: CASSSRIQDEQFF.

This chain links TRBV6-1 with TRBJ1-1; D perhaps matches TRBD1 (6 bases). This CDR3 has 14 amino acids. CDR1 MNHNS and CDR2 SASEGT come from the germline V gene. Trimming removed 7 bases at V and 5 bases at J, with 17 bases between. The CDR3 sequence is CASNPAGAETEAFF. CDR3 nucleotide sequence: TGTGCCAGCAACCCGGCGGGGGCTGAAACTGAAGCTTTCTTT.

This rearrangement joins TRBV29-1 to TRBJ2-7; 12 bases agree with TRBD2. Germline V gene data show CDR1 as SQVTM and CDR2 as ANQGSEA. V trimming: 7 bases; J trimming: 1 base; junction bases outside the gene matches: 2. This CDR3 has 13 amino acids. The CDR3 DNA follows: TGCAGCGCCGGGACTAGCGGGTCCTACGAGCAGTACTTC. This codes for CSAGTSGSYEQYF.

The rearrangement links TRBV7-2 to TRBJ2-3; D gene uncertain. Deletions cut 1 base from V and 1 base from J, with 9 bases between. The CDR3 contains 15 residues. Germline CDR1 SGHTA, CDR2 FQGNSA. This CDR3 reads CASSLGVAGTDTQYF. The CDR3 coding sequence is TGTGCCAGCAGCTTAGGCGTTGCCGGCACAGATACGCAGTATTTT.

V gene TRBV7-6 combines with J gene TRBJ2-1, with 12 bases matching TRBD2. The V and J ends lost 5 bases and 6 bases, in that order; junction bases with no gene match: 11. The length of the CDR3 is 17 residues. The germline CDR1 and CDR2 sequences are SGHVS and FNYEAQ. The CDR3 coding sequence is TGTGCCAGCAGCGTTGGGACTAGCGGGCCCTTTGGCAATGAGCAGTTCTTC. Encoded protein: CASSVGTSGPFGNEQFF.

The chain joins TRBV28 to TRBJ1-1, with TRBD1 matching over 10 bases. Looked up from germline, CDR1 is MDHEN and CDR2 is SYDVKM. The CDR3 runs to 15 residues. The V gene end was trimmed by 7 bases and the J gene end by 5 bases; junction bases not matched to a gene: 10. In nucleotides, the CDR3 is TGTGCCAGCACCCTAAGTGGGACAGGGGTTACTGAAGCTTTCTTT. Translating it yields CASTLSGTGVTEAFF.

This rearrangement joins TRBV6-1 to TRBJ1-5, with D possibly being TRBD1 (6 bases). V gave up 6 bases and J gave up 6 bases, with 12 bases separating them. The CDR3 is 13 amino acids. Per the germline V gene, CDR1 is MNHNS and CDR2 is SASEGT. The CDR3, as DNA: TGTGCCAGCAGACCAACAGGGTTTCAGCCCCAGCATTTT. The encoded protein is CASRPTGFQPQHF.

This clone appeared a single time. V gene TRBV7-2 combines with J gene TRBJ1-1, with 11 bases identical to TRBD1. Trimming cost V 0 bases and J 4 bases; bases outside gene matches: 4. Germline CDR1 and CDR2: SGHTA and FQGNSA. The length of the CDR3 is 16 residues. CDR3 region: CASSLARGTGGTEAFF. CDR3 nucleotide sequence: TGTGCCAGCAGCTTAGCGCGTGGGACAGGGGGCACTGAAGCTTTCTTT.

Concerning this clone itself: The junction departs from the called germline gene at one end, perhaps through a read error. J is TRBJ1-3 and V is TRBV7-7; tentatively, D is TRBD1 (6 bases). The length of the CDR3 is 14 residues. The V gene's germline CDR1 is SSHAT and CDR2 FNYEAQ (reference sequence). CDR3 nucleotide sequence: TGTGCTAGCAGCCCAATAGGACAGGGAAACACCATATATTTT. Residues: CASSPIGQGNTIYF.

The chain is built from TRBV7-9 and TRBJ2-7; 8 nucleotides agree with TRBD1. The trim removed 8 bases at V and 6 bases at J, leaving 6 bases unmatched. The germline V gene encodes CDR1 SEHNR and CDR2 FQNEAQ (reference sequence). The length of the CDR3 is 12 residues. CDR3 in amino acids: CASRAGGSEQYF. CDR3 DNA: TGTGCCAGCCGGGCAGGGGGCTCCGAGCAGTACTTC. The variable domain in full, with the rest retrieved from reference TRBV7-9 and TRBJ2-7, is DTGVSQNPRHKITKRGQNVTFRCDPISEHNRLYWYRQTLGQGPEFLTYFQNEAQLEKSRLLSDRFSAERPKGSFSTLEIQRTEQGDSAMYLCASRAGGSEQYFGPGTRLTVT.

The J gene is TRBJ2-5, the V gene TRBV18; a possible D gene is TRBD1 (6 bases). Per the germline V gene, CDR1 is KGHSH and CDR2 is LQKENI. The CDR3 has 12 amino acids. V was pared by 4 bases and J by 4 bases, with 7 bases between. The CDR3 DNA is TGTGCCAGCTCACGAGGGGGAGAGACCCAGTACTTC. Its protein product is CASSRGGETQYF.

This clone was counted only a few times. The V and J genes are TRBV5-1 and TRBJ2-2; TRBD1 matches 7 bases. CDR1 and CDR2 (germline): SGHRS, YFSETQ. The junction had 9 bases not matched to a gene; V was cut back by 3 bases and J by 4 bases. CDR3 length: 16 residues. The CDR3, as DNA: TGCGCCAGCAGCTGGACGCAGGGGGAAGTCACCGGGGAGCTGTTTTTT. Translated, it gives CASSWTQGEVTGELFF.

This chain links TRBV7-8 with TRBJ2-7, with TRBD1 matching over 8 bases. V shed 8 bases and J 2 bases; nucleotides not matched to a gene: 17. Germline values: CDR1 SGHVS, CDR2 FQNEAQ. This CDR3 has 17 amino acids. The CDR3 nucleotides are TGTGCCAGCGGCGGCCCCCCCGGAAACAGGGGGACCTACGAGCAGTACTTC. This codes for CASGGPPGNRGTYEQYF.

The chain has TRBV2 and TRBJ2-5; 11 bases are a match to TRBD2. The CDR3 is made up of 21 amino acids. V was clipped by 4 bases and J by 5 bases; unmatched bases: 24. Germline values: CDR1 SNHLY, CDR2 FYNNEI. DNA for the CDR3: TGTGCCAGCAGTGGCAGGGGTCCAACCAATATAGCGGGGGGGCCTTTCGAGACCCAGTACTTC. Its translation: CASSGRGPTNIAGGPFETQYF.

The V and J genes are TRBV7-2 and TRBJ2-5; D is unresolved. Germline loops: CDR1 SGHTA, CDR2 FQGNSA. The V end was cut by 4 bases, the J end by 11 bases, with 26 bases between. CDR3 length: 16 amino acids. CDR3 protein: CASSSTRVSLNKEQYF. The CDR3 DNA reads TGTGCCAGCAGCTCCACCCGGGTCTCTCTTAATAAGGAGCAGTACTTC.

This clone was seen more than once but under ten times. The chain links TRBV2 to TRBJ1-5, with D possibly TRBD1 on 6 matching bases. Trimming pared 2 bases from V and 0 bases from J, leaving 8 bases between. In germline, CDR1 is SNHLY, CDR2 FYNNEI. The CDR3 runs to 15 residues. The DNA for the CDR3 is TGTGCCAGCAGTGAAAGGGGGTATAGCAATCAGCCCCAGCATTTT. As protein: CASSERGYSNQPQHF.